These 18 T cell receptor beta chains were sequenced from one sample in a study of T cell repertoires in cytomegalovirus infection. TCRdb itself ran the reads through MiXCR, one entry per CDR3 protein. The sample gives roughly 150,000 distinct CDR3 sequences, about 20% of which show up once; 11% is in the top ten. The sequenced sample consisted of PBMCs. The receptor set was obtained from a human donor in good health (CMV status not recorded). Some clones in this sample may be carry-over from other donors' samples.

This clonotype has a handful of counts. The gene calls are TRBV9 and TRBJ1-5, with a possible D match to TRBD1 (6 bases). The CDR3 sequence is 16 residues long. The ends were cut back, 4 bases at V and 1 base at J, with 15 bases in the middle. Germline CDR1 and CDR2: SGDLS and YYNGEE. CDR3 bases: TGTGCCAGCAGCCTGGGGGCAGGTAGCAGCAATCAGCCCCAGCATTTT. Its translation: CASSLGAGSSNQPQHF.

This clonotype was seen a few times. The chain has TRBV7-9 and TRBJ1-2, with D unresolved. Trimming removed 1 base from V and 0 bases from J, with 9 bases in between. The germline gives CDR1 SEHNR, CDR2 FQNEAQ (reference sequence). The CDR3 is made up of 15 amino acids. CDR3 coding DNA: TGTGCCAGCAGCTTAGAATTACGAGCTAACTATGGCTACACCTTC. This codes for CASSLELRANYGYTF.

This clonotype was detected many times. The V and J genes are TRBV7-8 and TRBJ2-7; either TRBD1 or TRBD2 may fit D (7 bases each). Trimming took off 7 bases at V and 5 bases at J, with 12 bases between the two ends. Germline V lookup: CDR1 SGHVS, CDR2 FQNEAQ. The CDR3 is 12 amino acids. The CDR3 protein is CASTPGGDEQYF. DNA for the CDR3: TGTGCCAGCACCCCAGGGGGGGACGAGCAGTACTTC.

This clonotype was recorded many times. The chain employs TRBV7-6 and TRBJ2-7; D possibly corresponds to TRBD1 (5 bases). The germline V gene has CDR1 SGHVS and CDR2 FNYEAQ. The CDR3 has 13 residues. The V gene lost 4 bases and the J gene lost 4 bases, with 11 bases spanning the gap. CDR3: CASSSTDRYEQYF. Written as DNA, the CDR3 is TGTGCCAGCAGCTCAACCGACAGATACGAGCAGTACTTC.

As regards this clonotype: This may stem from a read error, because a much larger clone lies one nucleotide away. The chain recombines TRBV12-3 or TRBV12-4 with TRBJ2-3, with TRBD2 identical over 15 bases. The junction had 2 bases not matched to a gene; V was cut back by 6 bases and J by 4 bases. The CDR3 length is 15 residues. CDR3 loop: CASRGLAGGADTQYF. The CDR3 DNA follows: TGTGCCAGCAGGGGACTAGCGGGAGGCGCAGATACGCAGTATTTT.

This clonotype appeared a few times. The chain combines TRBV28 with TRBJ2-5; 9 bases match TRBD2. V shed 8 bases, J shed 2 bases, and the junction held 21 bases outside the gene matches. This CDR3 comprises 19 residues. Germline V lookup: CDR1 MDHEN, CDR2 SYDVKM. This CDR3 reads CASLNTRVAGLAGQETQYF. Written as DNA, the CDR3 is TGTGCCAGCCTAAACACCAGGGTGGCTGGGCTAGCGGGGCAAGAGACCCAGTACTTC.

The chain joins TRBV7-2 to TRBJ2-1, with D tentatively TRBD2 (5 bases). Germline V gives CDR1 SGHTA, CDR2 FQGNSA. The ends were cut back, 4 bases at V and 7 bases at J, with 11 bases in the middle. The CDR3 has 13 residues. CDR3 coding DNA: TGTGCCAGCAGCTCCGACTATCAGAATGAGCAGTTCTTC. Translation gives CASSSDYQNEQFF.

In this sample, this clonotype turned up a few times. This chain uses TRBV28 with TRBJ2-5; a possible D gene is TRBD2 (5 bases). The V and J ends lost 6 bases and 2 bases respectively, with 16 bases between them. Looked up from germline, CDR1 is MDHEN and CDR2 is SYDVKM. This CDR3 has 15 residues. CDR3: CASSPEFEGQETQYF. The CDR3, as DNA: TGTGCCAGCAGCCCCGAGTTTGAGGGACAAGAGACCCAGTACTTC.

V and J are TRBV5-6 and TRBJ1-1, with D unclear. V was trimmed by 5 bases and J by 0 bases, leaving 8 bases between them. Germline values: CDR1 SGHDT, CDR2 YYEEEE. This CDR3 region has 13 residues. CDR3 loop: CASRNEMNTEAFF. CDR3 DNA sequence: TGTGCCAGCAGGAACGAGATGAACACTGAAGCTTTCTTT.

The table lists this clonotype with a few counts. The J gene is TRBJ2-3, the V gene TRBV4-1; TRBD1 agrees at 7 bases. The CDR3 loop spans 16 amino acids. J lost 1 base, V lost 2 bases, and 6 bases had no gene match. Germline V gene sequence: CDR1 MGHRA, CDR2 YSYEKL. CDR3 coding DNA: TGCGCCAGCAGCCAACCTCGACAGGGTCGCACAGATACGCAGTATTTT. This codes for CASSQPRQGRTDTQYF.

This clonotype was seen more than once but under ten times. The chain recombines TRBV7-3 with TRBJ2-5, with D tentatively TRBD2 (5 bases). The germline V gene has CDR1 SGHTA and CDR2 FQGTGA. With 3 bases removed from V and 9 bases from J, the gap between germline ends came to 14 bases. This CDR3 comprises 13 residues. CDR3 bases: TGTGCCAGCAGCTTGGATTTCCGGGGTCCCCAGTACTTC. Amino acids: CASSLDFRGPQYF.

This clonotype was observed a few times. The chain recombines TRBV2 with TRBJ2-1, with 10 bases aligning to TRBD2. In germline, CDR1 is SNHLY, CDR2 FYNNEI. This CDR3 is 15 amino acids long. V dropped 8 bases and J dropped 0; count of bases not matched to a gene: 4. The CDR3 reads CASDSGRSSYNEQFF. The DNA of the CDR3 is TGTGCCAGCGATAGCGGGAGGAGCTCCTACAATGAGCAGTTCTTC.

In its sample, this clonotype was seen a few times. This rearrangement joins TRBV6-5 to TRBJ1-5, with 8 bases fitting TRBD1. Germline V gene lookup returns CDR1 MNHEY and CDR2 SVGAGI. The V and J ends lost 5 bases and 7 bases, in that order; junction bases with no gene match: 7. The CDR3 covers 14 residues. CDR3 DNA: TGTGCCAGCAGTGACACAGGGGGAAGGCAGCCCCAGCATTTT. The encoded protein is CASSDTGGRQPQHF.

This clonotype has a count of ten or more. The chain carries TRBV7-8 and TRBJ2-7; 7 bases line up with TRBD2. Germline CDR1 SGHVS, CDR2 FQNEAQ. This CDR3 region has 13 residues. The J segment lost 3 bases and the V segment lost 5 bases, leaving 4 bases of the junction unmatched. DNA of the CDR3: TGTGCCAGCAGCCCGCGGGGGTACTACGAGCAGTACTTC. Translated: CASSPRGYYEQYF. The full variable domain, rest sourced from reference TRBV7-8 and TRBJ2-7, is GAGVSQSPRYKVAKRGQDVALRCDPISGHVSLFWYQQALGQGPEFLTYFQNEAQLDKSGLPSDRFFAERPEGSVSTLKIQRTQQEDSAVYLCASSPRGYYEQYFGPGTRLTVT.

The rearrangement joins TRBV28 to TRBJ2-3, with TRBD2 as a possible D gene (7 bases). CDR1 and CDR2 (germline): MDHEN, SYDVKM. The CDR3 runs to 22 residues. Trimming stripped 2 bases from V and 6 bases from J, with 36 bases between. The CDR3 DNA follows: TGTGCCAGCAGTTTAGCGGGGTGGTCAAAGGGTTTCGTCGGGGGGCTAGCGGATACGCAGTATTTT. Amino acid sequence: CASSLAGWSKGFVGGLADTQYF.

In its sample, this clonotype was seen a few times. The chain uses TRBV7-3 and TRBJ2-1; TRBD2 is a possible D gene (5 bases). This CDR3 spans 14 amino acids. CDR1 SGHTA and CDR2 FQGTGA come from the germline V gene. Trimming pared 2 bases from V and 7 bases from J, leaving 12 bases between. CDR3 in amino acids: CASSLAASTNEQFF. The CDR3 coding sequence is TGTGCCAGCAGCTTAGCGGCTAGCACTAATGAGCAGTTCTTC.

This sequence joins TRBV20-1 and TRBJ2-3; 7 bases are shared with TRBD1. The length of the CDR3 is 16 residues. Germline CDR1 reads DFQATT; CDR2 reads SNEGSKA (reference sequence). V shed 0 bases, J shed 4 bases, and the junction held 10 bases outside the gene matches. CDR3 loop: CSARDRRNRGADTQYF. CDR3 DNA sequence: TGCAGTGCTAGAGATAGGCGGAACAGGGGAGCAGATACGCAGTATTTT.

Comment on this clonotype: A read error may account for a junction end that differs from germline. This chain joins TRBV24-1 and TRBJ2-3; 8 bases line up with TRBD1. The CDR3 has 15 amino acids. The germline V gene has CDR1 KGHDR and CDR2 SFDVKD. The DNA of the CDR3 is TGTCCCACCAGTGATTCAGGGGGCATGGCAGATACGCAGTATTTT. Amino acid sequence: CPTSDSGGMADTQYF.